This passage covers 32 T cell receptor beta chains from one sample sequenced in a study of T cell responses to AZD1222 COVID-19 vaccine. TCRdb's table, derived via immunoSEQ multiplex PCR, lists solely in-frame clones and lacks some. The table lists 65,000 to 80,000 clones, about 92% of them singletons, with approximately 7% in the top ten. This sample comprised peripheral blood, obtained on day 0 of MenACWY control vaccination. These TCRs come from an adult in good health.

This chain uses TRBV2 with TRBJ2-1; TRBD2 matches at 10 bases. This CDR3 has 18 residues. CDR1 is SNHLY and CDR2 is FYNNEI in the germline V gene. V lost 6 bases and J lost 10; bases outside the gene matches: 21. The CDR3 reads CASSEKSSGSLVSWEQFF. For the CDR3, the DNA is TGTGCCAGCAGCGAAAAGTCTAGCGGGAGCCTCGTCTCTTGGGAGCAGTTCTTC.

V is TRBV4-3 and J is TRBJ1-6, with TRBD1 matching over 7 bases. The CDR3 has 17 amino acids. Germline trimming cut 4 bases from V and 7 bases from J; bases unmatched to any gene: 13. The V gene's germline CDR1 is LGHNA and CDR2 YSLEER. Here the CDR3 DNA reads TGCGCCAGCAGCCTGCGCCCGACCGGGACAGAAAATTCACCCCTCCACTTT. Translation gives CASSLRPTGTENSPLHF.

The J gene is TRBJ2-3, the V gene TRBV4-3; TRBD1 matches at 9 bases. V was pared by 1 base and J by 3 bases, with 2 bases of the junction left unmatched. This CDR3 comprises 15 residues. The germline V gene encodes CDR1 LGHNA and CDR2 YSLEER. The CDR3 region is CASSQGTGVTDTQYF. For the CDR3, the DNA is TGCGCCAGCAGCCAAGGGACAGGGGTAACAGATACGCAGTATTTT.

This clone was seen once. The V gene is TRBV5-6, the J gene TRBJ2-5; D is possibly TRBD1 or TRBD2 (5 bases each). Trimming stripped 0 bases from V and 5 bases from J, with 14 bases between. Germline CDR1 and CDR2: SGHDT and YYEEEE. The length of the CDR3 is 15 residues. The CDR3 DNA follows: TGTGCCAGCAGCTTGGCCGGGGCTGGGGTGGAGACCCAGTACTTC. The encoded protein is CASSLAGAGVETQYF.

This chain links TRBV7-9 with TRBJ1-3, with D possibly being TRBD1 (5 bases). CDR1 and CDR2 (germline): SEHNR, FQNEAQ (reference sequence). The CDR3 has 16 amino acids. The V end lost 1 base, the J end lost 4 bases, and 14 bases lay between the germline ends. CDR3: CASSLVGRVSGNTIYF. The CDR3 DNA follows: TGTGCCAGCAGCTTAGTGGGCAGGGTCTCCGGAAACACCATATATTTT.

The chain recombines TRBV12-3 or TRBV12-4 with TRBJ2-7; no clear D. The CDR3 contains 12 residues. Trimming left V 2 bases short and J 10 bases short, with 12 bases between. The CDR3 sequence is CASSLPMDSQYF. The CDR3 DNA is TGTGCCAGCAGTTTACCGATGGATTCCCAGTACTTC.

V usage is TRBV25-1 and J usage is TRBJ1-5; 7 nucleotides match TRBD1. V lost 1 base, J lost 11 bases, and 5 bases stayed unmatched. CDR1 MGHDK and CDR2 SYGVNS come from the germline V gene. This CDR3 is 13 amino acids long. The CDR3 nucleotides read TGTGCCAGCAGTGAATCCCCCAGGGGGGCCCAGCATTTT. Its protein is CASSESPRGAQHF.

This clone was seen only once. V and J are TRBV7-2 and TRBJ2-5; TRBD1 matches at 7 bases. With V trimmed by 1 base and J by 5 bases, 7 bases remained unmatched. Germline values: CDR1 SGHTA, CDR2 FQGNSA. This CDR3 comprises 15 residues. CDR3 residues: CASSLDRGTRETQYF. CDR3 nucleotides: TGTGCCAGCAGCTTAGACAGGGGAACTCGGGAGACCCAGTACTTC.

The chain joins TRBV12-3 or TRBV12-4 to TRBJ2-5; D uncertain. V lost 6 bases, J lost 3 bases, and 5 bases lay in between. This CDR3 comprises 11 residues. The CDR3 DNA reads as TGTGCCAGCAGGCAGGAAGAGACCCAGTACTTC. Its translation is CASRQEETQYF.

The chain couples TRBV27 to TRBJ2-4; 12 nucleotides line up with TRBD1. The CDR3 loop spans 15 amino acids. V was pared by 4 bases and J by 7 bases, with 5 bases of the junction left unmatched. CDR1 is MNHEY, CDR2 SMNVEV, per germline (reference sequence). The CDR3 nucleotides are TGTGCCAGCAGTTCCTTTGGGACAGGGGGCAACATTCAGTACTTC. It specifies CASSSFGTGGNIQYF.

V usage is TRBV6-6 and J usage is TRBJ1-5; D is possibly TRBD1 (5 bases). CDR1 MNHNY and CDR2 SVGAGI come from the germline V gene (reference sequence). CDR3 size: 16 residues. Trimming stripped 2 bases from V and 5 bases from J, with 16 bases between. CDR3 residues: CASSYSSGGGHQPQHF. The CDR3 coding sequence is TGTGCCAGCAGTTACAGTTCCGGGGGGGGACATCAGCCCCAGCATTTT.

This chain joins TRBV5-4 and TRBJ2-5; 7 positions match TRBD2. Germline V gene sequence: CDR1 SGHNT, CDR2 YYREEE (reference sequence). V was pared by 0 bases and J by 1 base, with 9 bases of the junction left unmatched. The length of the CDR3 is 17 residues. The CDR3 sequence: CASSLGGAGLSQETQYF. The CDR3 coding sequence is TGTGCCAGCAGCTTGGGTGGGGCGGGACTATCCCAAGAGACCCAGTACTTC.

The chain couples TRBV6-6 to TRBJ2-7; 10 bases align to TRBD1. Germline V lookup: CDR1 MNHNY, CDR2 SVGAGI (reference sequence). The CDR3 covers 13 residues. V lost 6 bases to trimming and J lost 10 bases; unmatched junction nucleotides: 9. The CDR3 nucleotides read TGTGCCAGCAGCCTAAAGACAGGGGGCGGACAGTACTTC. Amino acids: CASSLKTGGGQYF.

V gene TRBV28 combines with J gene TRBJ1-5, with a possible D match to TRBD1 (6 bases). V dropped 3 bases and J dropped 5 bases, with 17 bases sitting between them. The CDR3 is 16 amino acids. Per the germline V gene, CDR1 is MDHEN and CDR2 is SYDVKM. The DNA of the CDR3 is TGTGCCAGCAGTTTCGCAGGGGTTGGTAGGGATCAGCCCCAGCATTTT. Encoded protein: CASSFAGVGRDQPQHF.

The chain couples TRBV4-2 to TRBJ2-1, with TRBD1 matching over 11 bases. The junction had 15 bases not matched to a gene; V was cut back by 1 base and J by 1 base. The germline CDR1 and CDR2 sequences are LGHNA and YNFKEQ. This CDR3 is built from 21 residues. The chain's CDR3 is CASSQVPSSGTGGRSYNEQFF. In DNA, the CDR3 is TGTGCCAGCAGCCAAGTCCCTAGTTCCGGGACAGGGGGGCGTTCCTACAATGAGCAGTTCTTC.

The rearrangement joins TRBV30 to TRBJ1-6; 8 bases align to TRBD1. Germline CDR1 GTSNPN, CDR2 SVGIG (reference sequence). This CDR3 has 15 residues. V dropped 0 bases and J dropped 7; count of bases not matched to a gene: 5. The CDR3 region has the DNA TGTGCCTGGAGTGTCGGACAGGGACCAAATTCACCCCTCCACTTT. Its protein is CAWSVGQGPNSPLHF.

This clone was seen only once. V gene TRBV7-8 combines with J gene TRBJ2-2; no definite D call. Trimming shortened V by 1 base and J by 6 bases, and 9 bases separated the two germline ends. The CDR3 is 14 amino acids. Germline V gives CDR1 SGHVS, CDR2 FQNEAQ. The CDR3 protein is CASSLDTVPGELFF. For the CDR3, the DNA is TGTGCCAGCAGCTTAGATACAGTACCCGGGGAGCTGTTTTTT. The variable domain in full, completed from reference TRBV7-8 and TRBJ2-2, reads GAGVSQSPRYKVAKRGQDVALRCDPISGHVSLFWYQQALGQGPEFLTYFQNEAQLDKSGLPSDRFFAERPEGSVSTLKIQRTQQEDSAVYLCASSLDTVPGELFFGEGSRLTVL.

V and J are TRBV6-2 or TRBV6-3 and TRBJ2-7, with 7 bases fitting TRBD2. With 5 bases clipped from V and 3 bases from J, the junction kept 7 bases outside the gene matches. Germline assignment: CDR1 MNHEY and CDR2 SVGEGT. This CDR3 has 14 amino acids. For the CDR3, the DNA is TGTGCCAGCAGTACCGGACTAGTGATCTACGAGCAGTACTTC. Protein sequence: CASSTGLVIYEQYF.

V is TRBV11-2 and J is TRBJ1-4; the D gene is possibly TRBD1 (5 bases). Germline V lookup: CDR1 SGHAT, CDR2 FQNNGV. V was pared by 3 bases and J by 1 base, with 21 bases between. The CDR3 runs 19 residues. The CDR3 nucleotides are TGTGCCAGCAGCTTTGGGGGGACCGGGACGGCTGGAACTAATGAAAAACTGTTTTTT. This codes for CASSFGGTGTAGTNEKLFF.

CDR3 in amino acids: CASSHRRGNEQYF. In nucleotides, the CDR3 is TGTGCCAGCAGCCATCGGCGGGGGAACGAGCAGTACTTC. The chain couples TRBV3-1 (or the pseudogene TRBV3-2) to TRBJ2-7; 7 nucleotides agree with TRBD2. CDR3 length: 13 amino acids. V dropped 3 bases and J dropped 5; count of bases not matched to a gene: 4. Germline CDR1 reads LGHDT; CDR2 reads YNNKEL (reference sequence).

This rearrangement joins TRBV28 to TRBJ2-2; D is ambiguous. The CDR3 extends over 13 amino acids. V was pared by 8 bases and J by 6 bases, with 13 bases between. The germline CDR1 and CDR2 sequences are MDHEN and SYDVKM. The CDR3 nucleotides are TGTGCCAGCTGTGCTGGTCTTCCCGGGGAGCTGTTTTTT. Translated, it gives CASCAGLPGELFF.

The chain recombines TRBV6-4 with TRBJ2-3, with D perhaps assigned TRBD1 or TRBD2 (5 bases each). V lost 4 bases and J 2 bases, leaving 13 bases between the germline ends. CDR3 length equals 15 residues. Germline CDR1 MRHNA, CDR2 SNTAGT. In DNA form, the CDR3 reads TGTGCCAGCAGTGCGAGGGGCAGGGACACAGATACGCAGTATTTT. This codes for CASSARGRDTDTQYF.

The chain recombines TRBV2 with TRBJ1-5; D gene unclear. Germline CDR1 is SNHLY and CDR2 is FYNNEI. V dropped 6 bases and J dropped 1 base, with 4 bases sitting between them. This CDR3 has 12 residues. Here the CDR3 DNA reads TGTGCCAGCAGAGGCAGCAATCAGCCCCAGCATTTT. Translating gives CASRGSNQPQHF. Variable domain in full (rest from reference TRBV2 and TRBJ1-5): EPEVTQTPSHQVTQMGQEVILRCVPISNHLYFYWYRQILGQKVEFLVSFYNNEISEKSEIFDDQFSVERPDGSNFTLKIRSTKLEDSAMYFCASRGSNQPQHFGDGTRLSIL.

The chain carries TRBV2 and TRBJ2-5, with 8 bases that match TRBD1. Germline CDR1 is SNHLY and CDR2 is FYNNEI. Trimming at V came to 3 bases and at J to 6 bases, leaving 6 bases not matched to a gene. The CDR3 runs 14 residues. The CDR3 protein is CASSDGGQGKTQYF. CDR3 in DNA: TGTGCCAGCAGTGATGGTGGACAGGGAAAGACCCAGTACTTC.

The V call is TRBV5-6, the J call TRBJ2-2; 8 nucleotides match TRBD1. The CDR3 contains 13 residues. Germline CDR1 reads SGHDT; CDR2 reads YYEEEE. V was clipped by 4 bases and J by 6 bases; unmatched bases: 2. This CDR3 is CASSGRGPGELFF. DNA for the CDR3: TGTGCCAGCAGCGGCAGGGGGCCCGGGGAGCTGTTTTTT. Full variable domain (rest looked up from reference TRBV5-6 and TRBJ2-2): DAGVTQSPTHLIKTRGQQVTLRCSPKSGHDTVSWYQQALGQGPQFIFQYYEEEERQRGNFPDRFSGHQFPNYSSELNVNALLLGDSALYLCASSGRGPGELFFGEGSRLTVL.

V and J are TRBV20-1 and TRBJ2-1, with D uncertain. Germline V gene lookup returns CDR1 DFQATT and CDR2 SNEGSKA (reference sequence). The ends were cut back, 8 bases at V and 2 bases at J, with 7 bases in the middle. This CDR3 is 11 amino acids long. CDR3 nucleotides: TGCAGTTGGACCCCCTACAATGAGCAGTTCTTC. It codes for CSWTPYNEQFF.

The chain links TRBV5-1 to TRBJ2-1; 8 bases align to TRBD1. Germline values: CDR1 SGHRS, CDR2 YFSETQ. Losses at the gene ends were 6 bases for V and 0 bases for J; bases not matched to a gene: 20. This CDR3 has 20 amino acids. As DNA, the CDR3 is TGCGCCAGCAAGTCCTCAGGGGGCGCAACTAGTAGCAGCTCCTACAATGAGCAGTTCTTC. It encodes CASKSSGGATSSSSYNEQFF.

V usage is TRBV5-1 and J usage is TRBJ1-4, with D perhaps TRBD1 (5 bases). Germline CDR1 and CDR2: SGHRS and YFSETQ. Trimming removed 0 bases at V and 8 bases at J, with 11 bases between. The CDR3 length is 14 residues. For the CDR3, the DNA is TGCGCCAGCAGCTTGGCGAGCCGGGGGGAAAAACTGTTTTTT. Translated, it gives CASSLASRGEKLFF.

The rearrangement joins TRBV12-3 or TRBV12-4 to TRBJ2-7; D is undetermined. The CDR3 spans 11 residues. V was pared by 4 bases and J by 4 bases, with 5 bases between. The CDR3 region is CASSSLYEQYF. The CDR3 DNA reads TGTGCCAGCAGTTCCCTTTACGAGCAGTACTTC.

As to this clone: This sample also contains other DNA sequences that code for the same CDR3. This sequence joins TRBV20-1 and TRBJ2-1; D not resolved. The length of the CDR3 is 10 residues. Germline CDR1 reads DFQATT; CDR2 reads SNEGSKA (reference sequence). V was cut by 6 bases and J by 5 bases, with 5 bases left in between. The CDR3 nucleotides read TGCAGTGCCTCAAACAATGAGCAGTTCTTC. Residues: CSASNNEQFF.

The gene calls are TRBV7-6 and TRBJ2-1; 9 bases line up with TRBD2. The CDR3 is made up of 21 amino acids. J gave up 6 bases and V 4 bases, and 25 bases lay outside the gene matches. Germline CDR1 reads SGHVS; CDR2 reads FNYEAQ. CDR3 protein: CASSSLPPDSALLAGLNEQFF. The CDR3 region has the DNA TGTGCCAGCAGCTCGCTCCCCCCCGACAGTGCCTTGCTAGCGGGGCTCAATGAGCAGTTCTTC.

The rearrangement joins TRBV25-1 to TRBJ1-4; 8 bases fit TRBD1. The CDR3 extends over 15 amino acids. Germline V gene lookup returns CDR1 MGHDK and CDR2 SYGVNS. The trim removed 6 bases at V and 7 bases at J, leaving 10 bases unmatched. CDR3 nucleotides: TGTGCCAGCAGCAAAGACAGGGGTGTAAGTGAAAAACTGTTTTTT. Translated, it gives CASSKDRGVSEKLFF. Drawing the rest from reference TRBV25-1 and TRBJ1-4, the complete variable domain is EADIYQTPRYLVIGTGKKITLECSQTMGHDKMYWYQQDPGMELHLIHYSYGVNSTEKGDLSSESTVSRIRTEHFPLTLESARPSHTSQYLCASSKDRGVSEKLFFGSGTQLSVL.